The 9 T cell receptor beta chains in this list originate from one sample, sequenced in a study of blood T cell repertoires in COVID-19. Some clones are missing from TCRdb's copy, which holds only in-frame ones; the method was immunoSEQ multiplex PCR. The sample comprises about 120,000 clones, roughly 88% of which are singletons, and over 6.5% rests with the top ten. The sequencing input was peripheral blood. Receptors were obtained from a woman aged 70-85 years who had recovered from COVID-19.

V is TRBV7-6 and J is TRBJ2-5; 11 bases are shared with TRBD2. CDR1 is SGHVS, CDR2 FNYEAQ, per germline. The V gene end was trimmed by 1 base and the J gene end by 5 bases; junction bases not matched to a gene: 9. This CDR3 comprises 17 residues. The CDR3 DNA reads TGTGCCAGCAGCTTAGATCCTAGCGGGGGGCCTAATGAGACCCAGTACTTC. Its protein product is CASSLDPSGGPNETQYF.

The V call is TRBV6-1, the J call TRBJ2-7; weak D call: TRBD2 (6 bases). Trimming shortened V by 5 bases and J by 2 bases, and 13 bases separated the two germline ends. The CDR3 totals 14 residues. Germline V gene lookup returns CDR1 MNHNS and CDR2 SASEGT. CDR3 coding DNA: TGTGCCAGCAGTTTTTGGGAGGCTACCTACGAGCAGTACTTC. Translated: CASSFWEATYEQYF.

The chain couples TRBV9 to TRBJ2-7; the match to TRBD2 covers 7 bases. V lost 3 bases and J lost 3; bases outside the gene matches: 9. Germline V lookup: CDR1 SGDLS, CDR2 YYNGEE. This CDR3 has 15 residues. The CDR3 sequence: CASSGAGGTGYEQYF. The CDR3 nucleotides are TGTGCCAGCAGCGGGGCCGGGGGGACGGGCTACGAGCAGTACTTC.

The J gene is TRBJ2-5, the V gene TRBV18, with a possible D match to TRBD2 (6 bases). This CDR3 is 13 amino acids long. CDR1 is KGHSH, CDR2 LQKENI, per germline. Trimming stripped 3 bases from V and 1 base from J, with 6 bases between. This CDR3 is CASSPSGQETQYF. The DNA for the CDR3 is TGTGCCAGCTCACCTAGCGGCCAAGAGACCCAGTACTTC.

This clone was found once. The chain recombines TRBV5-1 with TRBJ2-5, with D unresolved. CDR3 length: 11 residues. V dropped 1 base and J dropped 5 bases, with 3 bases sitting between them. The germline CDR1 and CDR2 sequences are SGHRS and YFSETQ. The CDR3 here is CASSLSETQYF. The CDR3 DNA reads TGCGCCAGCAGCTTGAGCGAGACCCAGTACTTC.

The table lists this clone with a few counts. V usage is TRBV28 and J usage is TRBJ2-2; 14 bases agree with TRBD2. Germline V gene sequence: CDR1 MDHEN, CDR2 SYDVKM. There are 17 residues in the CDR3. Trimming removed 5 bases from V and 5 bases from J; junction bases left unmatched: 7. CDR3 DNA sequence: TGTGCCAGCAGTCCTAGGACTAGCGGGAGGTCTACCGGGGAGCTGTTTTTT. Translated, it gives CASSPRTSGRSTGELFF.

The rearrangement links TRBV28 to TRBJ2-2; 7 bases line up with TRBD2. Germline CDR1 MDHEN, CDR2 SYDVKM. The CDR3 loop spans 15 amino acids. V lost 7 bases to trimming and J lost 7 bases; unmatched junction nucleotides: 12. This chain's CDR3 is CASTGGGMAGGELFF. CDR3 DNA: TGTGCCAGCACGGGGGGTGGTATGGCTGGCGGGGAGCTGTTTTTT. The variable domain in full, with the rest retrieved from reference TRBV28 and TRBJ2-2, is DVKVTQSSRYLVKRTGEKVFLECVQDMDHENMFWYRQDPGLGLRLIYFSYDVKMKEKGDIPEGYSVSREKKERFSLILESASTNQTSMYLCASTGGGMAGGELFFGEGSRLTVL.

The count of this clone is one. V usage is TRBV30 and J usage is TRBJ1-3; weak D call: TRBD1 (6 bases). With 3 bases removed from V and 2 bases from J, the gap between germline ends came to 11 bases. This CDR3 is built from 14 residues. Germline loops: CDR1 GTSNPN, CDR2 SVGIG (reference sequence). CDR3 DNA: TGTGCCTGGAGCATATCAGGGGCTGGAAACACCATATATTTT. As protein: CAWSISGAGNTIYF.

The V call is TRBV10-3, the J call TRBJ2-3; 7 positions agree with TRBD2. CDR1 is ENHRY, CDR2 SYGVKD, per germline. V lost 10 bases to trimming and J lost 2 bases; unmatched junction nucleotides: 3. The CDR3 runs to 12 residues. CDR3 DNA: TGTGCCACCGGGACTACCACAGATACGCAGTATTTT. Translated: CATGTTTDTQYF.